This T cell receptor (beta chain) was sequenced during a study of blood T cells in healthy people across ages. CDR1 and CDR2 (germline): SGHAT, FQNNGV. The CDR3 is 16 amino acids. The V gene end was trimmed by 3 bases and the J gene end by 5 bases; junction bases not matched to a gene: 9. Study-wide points: A roughly linear fall in TCR beta diversity per million T cells was seen with increasing age. The unknown donor CMV status may have confounded expanded clonotype changes.

This clonotype was counted between two and nine times. The antigen is undetermined. The use of a sample-barcoded 5' primer and a J-beta primer mix characterized a second PCR of roughly 6 to 12 cycles. TCRdb used MiXCR to reprocess the 5' RACE reads, holding one entry per CDR3 protein. The sample lists around 800,000 distinct CDR3 sequences; 20% to 30% were seen once. These data were also reused for a study on T cells of mothers and their children. That report notes: Unrelated mother-child pairs always had slightly, but never significantly, lower normalized overlap than related pairs.

The sequence came from a boy between 5 and 17 years old in good health. The V and J genes are TRBV11-2 and TRBJ2-2; 7 bases align to TRBD1. The sample comprised blood. Written as DNA, the CDR3 is TGTGCCAGCAGCTTGCCGGACAGGCGTCGAACCGGGGAGCTGTTTTTT. Encoded protein: CASSLPDRRRTGELFF.